The clone carrying this TCR beta chain showed up just once. Its antigen is not identified. The PCR contained 60 Vbeta and 13 Jbeta primers. Sequencing used immunoSEQ multiplex PCR; TCRdb keeps in-frame clones, though not all of them. The sample has around 190,000 clones, 78% seen once. This CDR3 has 16 residues. The germline CDR1 and CDR2 sequences are SGHKS and YYEKEE (reference sequence). Unmatched junction bases numbered 10, after V lost 4 bases and J lost 6 bases. The sample is drawn from a study of cytomegalovirus exposure and HLA in healthy donors. Study details: From HLA-typed donors, an early data release held about 85 million unique TCRs.

Healthy bone marrow donors made up the donors. Study results and caveats: In an earlier analysis, most TCR beta V segments were productive about 87% or about 30% of the time. Cytomegalovirus status was reportedly diagnosed by the classifier with high specificity and sensitivity.

The receptor was derived from a woman in her 30s in good health and CMV-seropositive. The chain joins TRBV5-5 to TRBJ1-6, with 7 positions matching TRBD1. Sequencing was carried out using PBMCs. The CDR3 nucleotides read TGTGCCAGCAGCGGAGTACCGGGACAGACTAATTCACCCCTCCACTTT. Its protein product is CASSGVPGQTNSPLHF.